Listed below are T cell receptor beta chains from one sample, sequenced in a study of T cell repertoires in cytomegalovirus infection. TCRdb independently ran MiXCR on the reads; one entry per CDR3 protein. The sample has some 500,000 distinct CDR3 sequences, 33% seen once. These receptors lack a known antigen. The input for sequencing was cultured PBMCs, taken from culture after CMV antigen stimulation. These receptor sequences come from a human donor in good health (CMV status not recorded). Some clones in this sample may be carry-over from other donors' samples. Both conserved end residues are trimmed from each CDR3.

TRBV5-6	12	TRBJ2-5	ASSHKGAWETQY
TRBV7-2	12	TRBJ2-2	ASSPGTVAGELF
TRBV7-2	13	TRBJ2-2	ASNGKAVNTGELF
TRBV7-2	13	TRBJ2-3	ASSLGPLSTDTQY
TRBV20-1	13	TRBJ2-1	SAYHGGTSRDEQF
TRBV29-1	12	TRBJ2-1	SVVGLAGAYEQF
TRBV9	14	TRBJ2-2	ASSVGASGNTGELF
TRBV19	13	TRBJ2-1	ASEPTSGPYNEQF
TRBV4-1	12	TRBJ1-5	ASSQDWASQPQH
TRBV27	12	TRBJ2-3	ASSYTGGGQTQY
TRBV27	11	TRBJ2-5	ASRPWGGLAVY
TRBV5-3	13	TRBJ2-2	ARSLIWTTTGELF
TRBV14	14	TRBJ2-4	ASSQAGLAGSDIQY
TRBV28	18	TRBJ2-2	ASTHLASGREGLNTGELF
TRBV7-6	14	TRBJ2-2	ASSLAANHVRGELF
TRBV7-2	14	TRBJ2-3	ASSPRPSGSPDTQY
TRBV27	11	TRBJ2-3	ASSFRLTDTQY
TRBV6-2/TRBV6-3	15	TRBJ1-5	ASSKLRRDSGLQPQH
TRBV4-3	11	TRBJ1-1	ASSQDRGSEAF
TRBV27	13	TRBJ2-7	ASRGWTGGTYEQY
TRBV6-5	15	TRBJ1-2	ASSYSLTRGTNYGYT
TRBV9	13	TRBJ2-4	ASSVLRLAKNIQY
TRBV6-2/TRBV6-3	15	TRBJ2-2	ASSYGTSGRGAGELF
TRBV7-8	12	TRBJ1-4	ASSSDRIREKLF
TRBV6-2/TRBV6-3	14	TRBJ2-1	ASSRPGLPTYNEQF
TRBV6-5	11	TRBJ2-2	ASSPDLPGELF
TRBV7-2	11	TRBJ1-1	ASSPALVTEAF
TRBV3-1	14	TRBJ2-6	ASSQGEGAGANVLT
TRBV6-2/TRBV6-3	11	TRBJ1-2	ASKQGMGSGYT
TRBV7-2	16	TRBJ2-1	ASSFRRLAGSPRDEQF
TRBV5-4	12	TRBJ1-1	ASSYTGGITEAF
TRBV7-2	11	TRBJ1-1	ASSSGQPYEAF